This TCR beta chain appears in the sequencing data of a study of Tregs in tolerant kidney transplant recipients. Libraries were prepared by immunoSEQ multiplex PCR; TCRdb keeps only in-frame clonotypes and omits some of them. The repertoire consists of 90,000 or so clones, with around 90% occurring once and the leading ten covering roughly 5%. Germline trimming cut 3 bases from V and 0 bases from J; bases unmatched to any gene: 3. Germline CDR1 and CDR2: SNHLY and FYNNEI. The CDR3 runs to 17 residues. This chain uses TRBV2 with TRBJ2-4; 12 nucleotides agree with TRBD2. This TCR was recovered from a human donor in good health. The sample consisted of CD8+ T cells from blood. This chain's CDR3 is CASSDGLAGLAKNIQYF. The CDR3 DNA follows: TGTGCCAGCAGTGACGGACTAGCGGGACTAGCCAAAAACATTCAGTACTTC.